These T cell receptor beta chains were read from a single sample in a study of cytomegalovirus exposure and HLA in healthy donors. Generated by immunoSEQ multiplex PCR, the TCRdb table keeps only in-frame clones and is missing some. Of some 150,000 clones listed, roughly 78% were seen once; the top ten hold around 2.9%. The sequenced sample consisted of PBMCs. All receptors come from a man aged 40-49 years in good health and CMV-seropositive. Both conserved end residues are part of each CDR3. The D gene is left open where the match is weak. Not every row has a clone size; where given, it reads once, few, many or a size class.

>-|TRBV6-5|TRBJ1-1|TRBD1
TGTGCCAGCAGAGGACAGGGGGCAGGAGACACTGAAGCTTTCTTT
CASRGQGAGDTEAFF
>-|TRBV4-3|TRBJ2-7|TRBD2
TGCGCCAGCAGCCAAGATAGTGGTCTAGCGGGATCCGAGCAGTACTTC
CASSQDSGLAGSEQYF
>-|TRBV30|TRBJ1-4|-
TGTGCCTGGAGTGTACTCGGGGAGAATGCGCTGTTTTTT
CAWSVLGENALFF
>once|TRBV5-8|TRBJ2-3|-
TGTGCCAGCAGCTTGTCGGTGAAGACTTTAGGTACGCAGTATTTT
CASSLSVKTLGTQYF
>once|TRBV7-9|TRBJ1-3|-
TGTGCCAGCAGCTTAGGAGGAGGCAGTCTATCTGGAAACACCATATATTTT
CASSLGGGSLSGNTIYF
>few|TRBV6-5|TRBJ1-5|TRBD1
TGTGCCAGCAGGCCTCAACAGGGGGCAAGGCAGCCCCAGCATTTT
CASRPQQGARQPQHF
>-|TRBV5-4|TRBJ2-3|TRBD2
TGTGCCAGCAGCTTGGATGAACTAGCGGCGCGCACAGATACGCAGTATTTT
CASSLDELAARTDTQYF
>few|TRBV27|TRBJ2-7|TRBD2
TGTGCCAGCAGTTGGGAGAAAGCGGGAGTGGAGGACGAGCAGTACTTC
CASSWEKAGVEDEQYF
>-|TRBV9|TRBJ2-2|TRBD2
TGTGCCAGCAGCGCCGCCGCTAGCGGGAGTACTCCCGGGGAGCTGTTTTTT
CASSAAASGSTPGELFF
>-|TRBV10-3|TRBJ2-7|TRBD2
TGTGCCATCAGTGCGGGACTAGTATACGAGCAGTACTTC
CAISAGLVYEQYF
>-|TRBV5-1|TRBJ2-7|TRBD1
TGCGCCAGCAGCTCTATTTCCGGGACAGGGGGCGAGGCCTACGAGCAGTACTTC
CASSSISGTGGEAYEQYF
>-|TRBV7-2|TRBJ1-1|-
TGTGCCAGCAGTACACAGGCCCTGGACACTGAAGCTTTCTTT
CASSTQALDTEAFF
>-|TRBV6-6|TRBJ1-5|TRBD1
TGTGCCAGCAGGCATACAGGACAGGGGGTCAATCAGCCCCAGCATTTT
CASRHTGQGVNQPQHF
>-|TRBV9|TRBJ1-1|TRBD1
TGTGCCAGCAGCGTAGAAGGGACAGGGAAAATTGGGAACACTGAAGCTTTCTTT
CASSVEGTGKIGNTEAFF
>-|TRBV5-6|TRBJ1-4|TRBD1
TGTGCCAGCAGCTTGGGGACAGGGGTTGAAAAACTGTTTTTT
CASSLGTGVEKLFF
>-|TRBV2|TRBJ2-1|-
TGTGCCAGCAGTCAGTACAATGAGCAGTTCTTC
CASSQYNEQFF
>once|TRBV5-5|TRBJ1-1|TRBD1
TGTGCCAGCAGCGGGGGACAGGGATACACTGAAGCTTTCTTT
CASSGGQGYTEAFF
>-|TRBV6-1|TRBJ1-6|-
TGTGCCAGCAGTGAGTCACTGCCAAATAATTCACCCCTCCACTTT
CASSESLPNNSPLHF
>once|TRBV7-2|TRBJ2-1|TRBD2
TGTGCCAGCAGCTCAACCGGGACTAGCGGGAGTAGGGAGCAGTTCTTC
CASSSTGTSGSREQFF
>few|TRBV9|TRBJ2-3|-
TGTGCCAGCAGCGCAGACTATGAATCAGATACGCAGTATTTT
CASSADYESDTQYF
>medium-sized|TRBV29-1|TRBJ2-2|TRBD1
TGCAGCGGCGGTCTACAGGGGAGACCCGGGGAGCTGTTTTTT
CSGGLQGRPGELFF
>-|TRBV19|TRBJ1-1|TRBD1
TGTGCCAGTAGTAATTTGTTCGGGACAGTGAACACTGAAGCTTTCTTT
CASSNLFGTVNTEAFF
>-|TRBV6-5|TRBJ2-2|TRBD2
TGTGCCAGCAGTGGGGCGGGAGGGTACACCGGGGAGCTGTTTTTT
CASSGAGGYTGELFF
>-|TRBV18|TRBJ1-4|TRBD1
TGTGCCAGCTCACCGGACAGGGAAAAACTGTTTTTT
CASSPDREKLFF
>-|TRBV5-6|TRBJ2-7|-
TGTGCCAGCAACCGAGGGGGACACGAGCAGTACTTC
CASNRGGHEQYF
>-|TRBV5-8|TRBJ2-5|TRBD1
TGTGCCAGCAGCTTGGGCGGTCGGACAGGGGAAGAGACCCAGTACTTC
CASSLGGRTGEETQYF
>few|TRBV28|TRBJ2-7|-
TGTGCCAGCAGTTCCCCCGGCCCCGGGACCTACGAGCAGTACTTC
CASSSPGPGTYEQYF
>-|TRBV28|TRBJ2-5|-
TGTGCCAGCAGTATTCTAGCGTTACAGGAGACCCAGTACTTC
CASSILALQETQYF
>-|TRBV10-3|TRBJ2-7|-
TGTGCCATCAGCCTTCGTGACTCGGAGGGCCCCTACGAGCAGTACTTC
CAISLRDSEGPYEQYF
>-|TRBV7-3|TRBJ1-2|-
TGTGCCAGCAGCCCCGGGGGGGACTATGGCTACACCTTC
CASSPGGDYGYTF
>-|TRBV19|TRBJ1-2|TRBD1
TGTGCCAGTAGTATGACAGGGGCGATCTATGGCTACACCTTC
CASSMTGAIYGYTF
>-|TRBV7-3|TRBJ2-3|TRBD1
TGTGCCAGCAGCTCCGCCGGGACAGGGAATACGCAGTATTTT
CASSSAGTGNTQYF
>-|TRBV18|TRBJ1-1|-
TGTGCCAGCTCACTGCCGGGGGTCACTGAAGCTTTCTTT
CASSLPGVTEAFF
>-|TRBV7-9|TRBJ1-2|TRBD1
TGTGCCAGCAGCACGGCAGGGGGCTATGGCTACACCTTC
CASSTAGGYGYTF
>few|TRBV29-1|TRBJ2-5|TRBD2
TGCAGCGTTGACTCGGGACTAGCGATAGAGACCCAGTACTTC
CSVDSGLAIETQYF
>-|TRBV27|TRBJ1-4|-
TGTGCCAGCAGTTTATGGGCAACCGCAACTAATGAAAAACTGTTTTTT
CASSLWATATNEKLFF
>-|TRBV5-1|TRBJ1-4|-
TGCGCCAGCAGGGGGGGGCCTAATGAAAAACTGTTTTTT
CASRGGPNEKLFF
>-|TRBV5-1|TRBJ1-1|-
TGCGCCAGCAGCCTCGATTTAGACAGGGAAGCTTTCTTT
CASSLDLDREAFF
>-|TRBV9|TRBJ2-7|-
TGTGCCAGCAGCGTAGATGGTAGCGGTCGAGGGGACGAGCAGTACTTC
CASSVDGSGRGDEQYF
>-|TRBV7-2|TRBJ2-1|-
TGTGCCAGCAGCCCCTTCGATATCGGTGCCTACAATGAGCAGTTCTTC
CASSPFDIGAYNEQFF
>few|TRBV27|TRBJ2-1|-
TGTGCCAGCAGTTTAACGAGGAGACCCTACAATGAGCAGTTCTTC
CASSLTRRPYNEQFF
>-|TRBV12-5|TRBJ2-3|-
TGTGCTAGTGCCCATTTTGGTGGTGAGGCAGATACGCAGTATTTT
CASAHFGGEADTQYF
>-|TRBV19|TRBJ2-2|-
TGTGCCAGTAGTATAGGACAGGTTCCGAACACCGGGGAGCTGTTTTTT
CASSIGQVPNTGELFF
>-|TRBV6-5|TRBJ1-1|TRBD1
TGTGCCAGCAGTGAATGGGGACAGGGGGCGGCAGCTTTCTTT
CASSEWGQGAAAFF
>-|TRBV28|TRBJ1-4|-
TGTGCCAGCCAAGGACAGAACAATGAAAAACTGTTTTTT
CASQGQNNEKLFF
>-|TRBV19|TRBJ2-5|TRBD1
TGTGCCAGTAGCAGGGGGTTTCGGGAGACCCAGTACTTC
CASSRGFRETQYF
>-|TRBV28|TRBJ2-2|TRBD2
TGTGCCAGCAGTTCGTCCGGGACTAGGAGGTCCACCGGGGAGCTGTTTTTT
CASSSSGTRRSTGELFF
>-|TRBV30|TRBJ2-5|TRBD1
TGTGCCTGGAGTTCAGACAGGGGGGGAGCAGAGACCCAGTACTTC
CAWSSDRGGAETQYF
>-|TRBV5-6|TRBJ1-1|-
TGTGCCAGCATCTTCTTCAGGGGAACTGAAGCTTTCTTT
CASIFFRGTEAFF
>-|TRBV18|TRBJ1-4|-
TGTGCCAGCTCACCATCGATGGGCGAAAAACTGTTTTTT
CASSPSMGEKLFF
>-|TRBV27|TRBJ2-7|TRBD1
TGTGCCAGCAGTTTATCAGACAGGGAAAGGCGCTACGAGCAGTACTTC
CASSLSDRERRYEQYF